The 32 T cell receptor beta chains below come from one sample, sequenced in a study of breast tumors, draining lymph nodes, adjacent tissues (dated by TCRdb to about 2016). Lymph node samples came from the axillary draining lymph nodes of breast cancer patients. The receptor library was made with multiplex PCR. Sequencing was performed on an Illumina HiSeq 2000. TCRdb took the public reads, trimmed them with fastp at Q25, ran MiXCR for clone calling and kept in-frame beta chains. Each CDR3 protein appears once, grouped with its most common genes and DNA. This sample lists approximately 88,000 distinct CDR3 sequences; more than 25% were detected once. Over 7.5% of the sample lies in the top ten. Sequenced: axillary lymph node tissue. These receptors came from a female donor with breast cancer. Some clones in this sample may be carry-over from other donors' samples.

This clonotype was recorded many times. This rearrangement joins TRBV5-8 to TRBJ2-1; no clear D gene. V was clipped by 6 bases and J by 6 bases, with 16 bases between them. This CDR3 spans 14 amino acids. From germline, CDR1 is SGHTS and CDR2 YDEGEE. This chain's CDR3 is CASKLSLGPNEQFF. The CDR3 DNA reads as TGTGCCAGCAAACTATCGTTAGGCCCCAATGAGCAGTTCTTC.

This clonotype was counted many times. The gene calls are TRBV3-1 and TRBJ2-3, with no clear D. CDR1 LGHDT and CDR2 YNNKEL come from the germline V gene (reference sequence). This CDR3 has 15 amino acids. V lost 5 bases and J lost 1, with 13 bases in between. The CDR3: CASSSRLGRTDTQYF. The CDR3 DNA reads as TGTGCCAGCAGCTCGCGCCTCGGGCGCACAGATACGCAGTATTTT.

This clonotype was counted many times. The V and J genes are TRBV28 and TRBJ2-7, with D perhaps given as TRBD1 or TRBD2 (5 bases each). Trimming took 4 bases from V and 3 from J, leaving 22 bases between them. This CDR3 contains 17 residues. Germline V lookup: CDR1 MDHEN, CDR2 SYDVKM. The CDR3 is CASSSNRPGRQYYEQYF. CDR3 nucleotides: TGTGCCAGCAGTTCGAACCGGCCGGGACGCCAATACTACGAGCAGTACTTC.

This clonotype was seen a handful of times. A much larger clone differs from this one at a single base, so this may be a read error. In nucleotides, the CDR3 is TGCGCCAACAGCTACTTGTCATGGACAGGGGGTCGTGGGGAGCTGTTTTTT. Translating gives CANSYLSWTGGRGELFF. The chain uses TRBV5-1 and TRBJ2-2; 10 nucleotides line up with TRBD1. The CDR3 is 17 residues long. CDR1 and CDR2 (germline): SGHRS, YFSETQ.

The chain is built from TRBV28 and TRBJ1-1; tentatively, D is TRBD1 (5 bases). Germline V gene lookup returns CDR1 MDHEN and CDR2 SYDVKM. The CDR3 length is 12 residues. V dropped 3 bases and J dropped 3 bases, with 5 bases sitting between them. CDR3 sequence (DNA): TGTGCCAGCAGTTTGGGACACACTGAAGCTTTCTTT. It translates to CASSLGHTEAFF.

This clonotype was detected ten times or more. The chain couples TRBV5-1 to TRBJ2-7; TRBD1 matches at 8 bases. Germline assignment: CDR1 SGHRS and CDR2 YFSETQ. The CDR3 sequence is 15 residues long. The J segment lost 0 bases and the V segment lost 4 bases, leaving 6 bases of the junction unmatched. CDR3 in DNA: TGCGCCAGCAGCACTACCGGGACAGGCTCCTACGAGCAGTACTTC. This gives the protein CASSTTGTGSYEQYF.

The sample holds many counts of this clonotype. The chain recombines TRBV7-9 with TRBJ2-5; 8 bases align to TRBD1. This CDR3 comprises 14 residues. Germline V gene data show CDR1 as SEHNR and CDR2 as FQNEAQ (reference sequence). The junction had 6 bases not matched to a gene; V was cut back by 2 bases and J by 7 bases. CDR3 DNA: TGTGCCAGCAGCTTACTAGGACAGGGTGGGACCCAGTACTTC. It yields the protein CASSLLGQGGTQYF.

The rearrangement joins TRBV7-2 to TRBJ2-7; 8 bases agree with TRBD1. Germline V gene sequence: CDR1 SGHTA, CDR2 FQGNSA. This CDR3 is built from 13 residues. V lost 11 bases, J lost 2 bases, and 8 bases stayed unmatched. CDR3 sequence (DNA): TGTGCCCTCGGGACAGGTGGGGCCTACGAGCAGTACTTC. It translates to CALGTGGAYEQYF.

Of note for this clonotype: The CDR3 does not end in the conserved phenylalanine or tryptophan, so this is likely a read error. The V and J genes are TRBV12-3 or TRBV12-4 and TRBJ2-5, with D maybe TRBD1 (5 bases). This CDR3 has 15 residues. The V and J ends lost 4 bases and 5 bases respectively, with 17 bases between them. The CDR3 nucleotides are TGTGCCAGCAGTTCAGCGCCGCCAGGGATGGAGACCCAGTACCTC. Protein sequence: CASSSAPPGMETQYL.

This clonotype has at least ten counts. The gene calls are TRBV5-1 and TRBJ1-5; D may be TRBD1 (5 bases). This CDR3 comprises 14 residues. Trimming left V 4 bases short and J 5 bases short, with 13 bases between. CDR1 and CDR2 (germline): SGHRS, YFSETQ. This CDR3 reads CASSGGVGDQPQHF. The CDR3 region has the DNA TGCGCCAGCAGCGGGGGGGTTGGTGATCAGCCCCAGCATTTT.

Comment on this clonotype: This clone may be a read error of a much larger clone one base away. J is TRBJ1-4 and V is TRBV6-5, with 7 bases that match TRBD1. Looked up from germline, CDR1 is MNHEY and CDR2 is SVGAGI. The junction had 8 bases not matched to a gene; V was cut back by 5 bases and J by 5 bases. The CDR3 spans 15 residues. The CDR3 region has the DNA TGTGCCAGCAGTCCCACGACAGGGACCAATGAAAAACTGTTTTTT. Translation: CASSPTTGTNEKLFF.

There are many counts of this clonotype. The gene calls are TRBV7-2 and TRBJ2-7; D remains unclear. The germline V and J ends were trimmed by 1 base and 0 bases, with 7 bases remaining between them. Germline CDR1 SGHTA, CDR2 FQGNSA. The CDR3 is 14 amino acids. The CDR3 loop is CASSLGTISYEQYF. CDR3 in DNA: TGTGCCAGCAGCTTAGGCACGATCTCCTACGAGCAGTACTTC.

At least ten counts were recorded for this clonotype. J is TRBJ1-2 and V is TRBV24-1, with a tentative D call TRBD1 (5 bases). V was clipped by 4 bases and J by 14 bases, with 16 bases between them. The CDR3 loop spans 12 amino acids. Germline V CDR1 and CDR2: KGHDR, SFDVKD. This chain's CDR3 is CATSEDRGRWTF. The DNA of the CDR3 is TGTGCCACCAGTGAGGATCGGGGGAGATGGACCTTC.

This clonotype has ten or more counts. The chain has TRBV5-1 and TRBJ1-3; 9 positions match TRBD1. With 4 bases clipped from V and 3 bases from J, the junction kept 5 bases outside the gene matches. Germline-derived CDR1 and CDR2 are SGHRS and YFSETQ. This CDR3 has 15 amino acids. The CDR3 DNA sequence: TGCGCCAGCAGCCTGGGACAGGGATATGGAAACACCATATATTTT. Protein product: CASSLGQGYGNTIYF.

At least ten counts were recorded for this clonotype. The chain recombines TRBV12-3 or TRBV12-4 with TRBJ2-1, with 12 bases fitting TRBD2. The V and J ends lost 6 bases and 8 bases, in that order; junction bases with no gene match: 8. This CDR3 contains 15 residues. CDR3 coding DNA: TGTGCCAGCAGGGCTAGCGGGAGGGCCGGGCATGAGCAGTTCTTC. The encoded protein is CASRASGRAGHEQFF.

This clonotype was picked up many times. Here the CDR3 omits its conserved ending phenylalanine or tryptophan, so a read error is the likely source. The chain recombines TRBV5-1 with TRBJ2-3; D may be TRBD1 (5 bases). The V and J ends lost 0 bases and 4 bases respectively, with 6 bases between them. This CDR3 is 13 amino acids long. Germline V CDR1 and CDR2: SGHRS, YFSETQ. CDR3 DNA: TGCGCCAGCAGCTTGGTGGGGCCAGATACGCAGTATTCT. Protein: CASSLVGPDTQYS.

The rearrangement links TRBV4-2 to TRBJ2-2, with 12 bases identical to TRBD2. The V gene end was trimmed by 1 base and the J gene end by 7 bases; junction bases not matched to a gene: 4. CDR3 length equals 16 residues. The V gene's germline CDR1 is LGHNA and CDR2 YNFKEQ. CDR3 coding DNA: TGTGCCAGCAGCCAAGCTAGCGGGAGGGCATGCGGGGAGCTGTTTTTT. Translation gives CASSQASGRACGELFF.

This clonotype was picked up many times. The CDR3 DNA reads as TGTGCCAGCAGTTACGATAGCGGAGGGTTGAGTGAGCAGTTCTTC. Translating it yields CASSYDSGGLSEQFF. The V gene is TRBV27, the J gene TRBJ2-1; the D gene is possibly TRBD2 (6 bases). With 4 bases removed from V and 9 bases from J, the gap between germline ends came to 19 bases. Germline CDR1 is MNHEY and CDR2 is SMNVEV (reference sequence). This CDR3 has 15 amino acids.

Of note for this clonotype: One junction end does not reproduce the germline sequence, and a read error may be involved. CDR3: CSASFGGQDYTF. CDR3 nucleotides: TGCAGCGCTAGCTTCGGGGGGCAAGACTACACCTTC. V usage is TRBV20-1 and J usage is TRBJ1-2, with D possibly matching TRBD1 (6 bases). The CDR3 contains 12 residues. CDR1 DFQATT and CDR2 SNEGSKA come from the germline V gene (reference sequence).

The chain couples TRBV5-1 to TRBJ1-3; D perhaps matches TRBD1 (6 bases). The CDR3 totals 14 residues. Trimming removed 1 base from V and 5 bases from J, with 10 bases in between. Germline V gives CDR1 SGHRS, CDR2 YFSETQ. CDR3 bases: TGCGCCAGCAGCTTGATGACAGGACGAAACACCATATATTTT. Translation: CASSLMTGRNTIYF.

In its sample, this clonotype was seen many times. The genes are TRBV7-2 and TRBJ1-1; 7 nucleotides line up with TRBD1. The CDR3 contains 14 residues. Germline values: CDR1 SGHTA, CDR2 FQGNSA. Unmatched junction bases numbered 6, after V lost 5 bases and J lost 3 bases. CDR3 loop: CASSQTGPDTEAFF. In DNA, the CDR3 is TGTGCCAGCAGCCAGACAGGGCCGGACACTGAAGCTTTCTTT.

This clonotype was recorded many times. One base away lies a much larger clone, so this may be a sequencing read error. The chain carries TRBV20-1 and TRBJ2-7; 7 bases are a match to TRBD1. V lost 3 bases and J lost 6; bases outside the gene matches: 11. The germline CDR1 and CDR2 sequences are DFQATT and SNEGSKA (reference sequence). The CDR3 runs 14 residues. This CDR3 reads CSARLTGILSEQYF. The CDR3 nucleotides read TGCAGTGCTAGGTTGACAGGGATCCTCTCCGAGCAGTACTTC.

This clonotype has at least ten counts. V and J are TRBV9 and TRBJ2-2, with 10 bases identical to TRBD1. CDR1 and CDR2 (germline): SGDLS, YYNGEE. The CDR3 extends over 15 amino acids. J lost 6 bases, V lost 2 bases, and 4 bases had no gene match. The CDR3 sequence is CASSVRQGAAGELFF. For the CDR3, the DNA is TGTGCCAGCAGCGTTCGACAGGGGGCTGCCGGGGAGCTGTTTTTT. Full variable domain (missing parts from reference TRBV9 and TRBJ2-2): DSGVTQTPKHLITATGQRVTLRCSPRSGDLSVYWYQQSLDQGLQFLIQYYNGEERAKGNILERFSAQQFPDLHSELNLSSLELGDSALYFCASSVRQGAAGELFFGEGSRLTVL.

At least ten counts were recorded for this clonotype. The CDR3 DNA follows: TGCAGTGCTAGAATCGGTAGGGGCAGTGAAGCTTTCTTT. It specifies CSARIGRGSEAFF. The chain joins TRBV20-1 to TRBJ1-1; tentatively, D is TRBD1 (5 bases). Germline V lookup: CDR1 DFQATT, CDR2 SNEGSKA (reference sequence). V shed 2 bases and J shed 7 bases, with 14 bases lying between them. The CDR3 runs 13 residues.

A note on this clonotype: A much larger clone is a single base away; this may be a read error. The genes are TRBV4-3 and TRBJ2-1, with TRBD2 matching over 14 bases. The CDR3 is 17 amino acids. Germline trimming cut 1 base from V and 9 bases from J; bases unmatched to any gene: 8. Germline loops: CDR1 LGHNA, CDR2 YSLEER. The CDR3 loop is CASSQAPGTSGSIEQFF. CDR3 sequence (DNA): TGCGCCAGCAGCCAAGCGCCCGGGACTAGCGGGAGTATTGAGCAGTTCTTC.

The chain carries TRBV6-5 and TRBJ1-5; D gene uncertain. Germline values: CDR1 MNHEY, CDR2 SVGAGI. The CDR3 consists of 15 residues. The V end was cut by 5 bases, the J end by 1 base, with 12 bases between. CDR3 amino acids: CASSPPGPSNQPQHF. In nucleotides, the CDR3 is TGTGCCAGCAGTCCACCGGGTCCCAGCAATCAGCCCCAGCATTTT.

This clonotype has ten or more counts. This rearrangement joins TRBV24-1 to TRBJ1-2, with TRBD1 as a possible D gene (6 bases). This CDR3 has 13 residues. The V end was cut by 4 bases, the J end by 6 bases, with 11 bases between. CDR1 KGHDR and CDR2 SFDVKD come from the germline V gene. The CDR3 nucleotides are TGTGCCACCAGTGAGGGACAACAGAATGGCTACACCTTC. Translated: CATSEGQQNGYTF.

The CDR3 region has the DNA TGCAGTGCTAGCGTGGCGGGAGAAATTGAGACCCAGTACTTC. Residues: CSASVAGEIETQYF. The chain uses TRBV20-1 and TRBJ2-5; 7 nucleotides line up with TRBD2. Germline V lookup: CDR1 DFQATT, CDR2 SNEGSKA (reference sequence). J gave up 5 bases and V 3 bases, and 9 bases lay outside the gene matches. This CDR3 contains 14 residues.

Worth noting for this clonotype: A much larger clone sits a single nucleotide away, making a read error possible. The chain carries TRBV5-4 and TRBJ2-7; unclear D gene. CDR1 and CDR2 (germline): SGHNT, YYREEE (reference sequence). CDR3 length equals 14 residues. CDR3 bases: TGTGCCAGCAGCTTGGGCGGATCCTCCTACGAGCAGCACTTC. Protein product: CASSLGGSSYEQHF.

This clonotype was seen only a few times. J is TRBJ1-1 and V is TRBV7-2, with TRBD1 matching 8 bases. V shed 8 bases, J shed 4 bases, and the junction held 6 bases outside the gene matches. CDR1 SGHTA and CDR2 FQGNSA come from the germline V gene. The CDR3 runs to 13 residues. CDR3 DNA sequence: TGTGCCAGCGGACAGGGATATGGCACTGAAGCTTTCTTT. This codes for CASGQGYGTEAFF.

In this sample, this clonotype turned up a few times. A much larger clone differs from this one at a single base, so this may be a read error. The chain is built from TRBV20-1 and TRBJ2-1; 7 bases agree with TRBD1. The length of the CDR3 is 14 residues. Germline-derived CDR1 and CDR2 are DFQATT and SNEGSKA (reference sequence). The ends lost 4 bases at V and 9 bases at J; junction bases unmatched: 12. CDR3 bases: TGCAGTGCTATGGAACGGACAGGCGACGCTGAGCAGTTCTTC. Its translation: CSAMERTGDAEQFF.

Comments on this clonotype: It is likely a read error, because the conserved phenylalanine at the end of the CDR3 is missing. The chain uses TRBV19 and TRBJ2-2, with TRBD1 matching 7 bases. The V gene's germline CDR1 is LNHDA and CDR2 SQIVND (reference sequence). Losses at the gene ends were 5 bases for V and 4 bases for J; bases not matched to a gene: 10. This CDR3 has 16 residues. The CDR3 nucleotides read TGTGCCAGTAGTGCTCTTCTGCCAGGGGGCACCGGGGAGCTGTTTTCT. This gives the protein CASSALLPGGTGELFS.